These T cell receptor beta chains were read from a single sample in a study of cytomegalovirus exposure and HLA in healthy donors. Only in-frame clones appear in the TCRdb table, and some are missing; sequencing was by immunoSEQ multiplex PCR. The repertoire holds 150,000 to 200,000 clones, with under 85% as singletons. Sequencing was performed on PBMCs. All receptors come from a man in his fifties or sixties in good health and CMV-seropositive. CDR3s include the opening cysteine and the closing phenylalanine or tryptophan. Each record gives: CDR3 length, V gene, J gene, clone size, D gene, CDR3 DNA, CDR3 protein. The D gene is left open where the match is weak. The listing skips clone size in some rows; elsewhere it reads once, few, many or a size class.

length: 18
V: TRBV19
J: TRBJ2-6
size: .
D: .
DNA: TGTGCCTCTCCAGTAGTAATGGAGGACTATTCTGGGGCCAACGTCCTGACTTTC
CDR3: CASPVVMEDYSGANVLTF

length: 16
V: TRBV9
J: TRBJ1-5
size: .
D: TRBD1
DNA: TGTGCCAGCAGCGCCGGGACAGAGAATAGCAATCAGCCCCAGCATTTT
CDR3: CASSAGTENSNQPQHF

length: 15
V: TRBV6-5
J: TRBJ2-4
size: .
D: TRBD1
DNA: TGTGCCAGCAGTGGTACAGGGGAACCCAAAAACATTCAGTACTTC
CDR3: CASSGTGEPKNIQYF

length: 16
V: TRBV19
J: TRBJ2-7
size: .
D: TRBD2
DNA: TGTGCCAGTAGAAGCAGCGGGGCCCACCCGGTCTACGAGCAGTACTTC
CDR3: CASRSSGAHPVYEQYF

length: 16
V: TRBV5-5
J: TRBJ1-6
size: .
D: TRBD1
DNA: TGTGCCAGCAGCCCTAGAGCGGGACAGGTATCTTCACCCCTCCACTTT
CDR3: CASSPRAGQVSSPLHF

length: 16
V: TRBV4-1
J: TRBJ2-3
size: .
D: .
DNA: TGCGCCAGCAGCCAAGTCTATGGGGCGAGCACAGATACGCAGTATTTT
CDR3: CASSQVYGASTDTQYF

length: 17
V: TRBV2
J: TRBJ2-7
size: .
D: TRBD2
DNA: TGTGCCAGCATGGTTGAGTCTTTGGCGGGAGGGCCAGGAGAGCAGTACTTC
CDR3: CASMVESLAGGPGEQYF

length: 18
V: TRBV4-2
J: TRBJ2-7
size: .
D: TRBD2
DNA: TGTGCCAGCAGCCACCGACTAGCGGGAGGGCAGATATCCTACGAGCAGTACTTC
CDR3: CASSHRLAGGQISYEQYF

length: 14
V: TRBV7-9
J: TRBJ2-1
size: .
D: TRBD2
DNA: TGTGCCAGCAGCTTGGCGGGGGGAAGCAATGAGCAGTTCTTC
CDR3: CASSLAGGSNEQFF

length: 13
V: TRBV7-8
J: TRBJ2-7
size: .
D: .
DNA: TGTGCCGTAACGGGGGGCGCATCTCACGAGCAGTACTTC
CDR3: CAVTGGASHEQYF

length: 13
V: TRBV6-5
J: TRBJ2-1
size: .
D: TRBD1
DNA: TGTGCCAGCAGGGAGACAGGGTTAAATGAGCAGTTCTTC
CDR3: CASRETGLNEQFF

length: 13
V: TRBV7-3
J: TRBJ2-3
size: .
D: .
DNA: TGTGCCAGCAGCCGAGGAGGCGGGGATACGCAGTATTTT
CDR3: CASSRGGGDTQYF

length: 16
V: TRBV4-2
J: TRBJ2-1
size: .
D: .
DNA: TGTGCCAGCAGCCAAGAATTATCAGGTACCTACAATGAGCAGTTCTTC
CDR3: CASSQELSGTYNEQFF

length: 16
V: TRBV30
J: TRBJ2-5
size: .
D: .
DNA: TGTGCCTGGAGTCACGCGGTAGGGGGAGTTCAGGAGGCCCAGTACTTC
CDR3: CAWSHAVGGVQEAQYF

length: 12
V: TRBV2
J: TRBJ2-1
size: .
D: .
DNA: TGTGCCAGCAGGACTACGCCCCATGAGCAGTTCTTC
CDR3: CASRTTPHEQFF

length: 16
V: TRBV7-6
J: TRBJ2-7
size: .
D: TRBD2
DNA: TGTGCCAGCAGTCTGACGGAGCGGGGAGTGGTCCACGAGCAGTACTTC
CDR3: CASSLTERGVVHEQYF

length: 13
V: TRBV25-1
J: TRBJ1-5
size: .
D: .
DNA: TGTGCCAGCAGTGGTGAGAGCAATCAGCCCCAGCATTTT
CDR3: CASSGESNQPQHF

length: 12
V: TRBV30
J: TRBJ2-1
size: .
D: .
DNA: TGTGCCTGGAGTTCCCCCAGGGATGAGCAGTTCTTC
CDR3: CAWSSPRDEQFF

length: 13
V: TRBV7-9
J: TRBJ1-1
size: few
D: .
DNA: TGTGCCAGCAGCTTCGATGAGGGAAGCGGAGCTTTCTTT
CDR3: CASSFDEGSGAFF

length: 13
V: TRBV7-8
J: TRBJ1-4
size: .
D: .
DNA: TGTGCCAGCAGCTTAGAGCGGGGCGGAAAACTGTTTTTT
CDR3: CASSLERGGKLFF

length: 12
V: TRBV28
J: TRBJ1-4
size: few
D: TRBD1
DNA: TGTGCCAGCAATGACAGGGCTGAAAAACTGTTTTTT
CDR3: CASNDRAEKLFF

length: 13
V: TRBV29-1
J: TRBJ2-3
size: .
D: .
DNA: TGCAGCGTTGACGTGACGGCGGCCCTTACGCAGTATTTT
CDR3: CSVDVTAALTQYF

length: 17
V: TRBV28
J: TRBJ2-1
size: few
D: .
DNA: TGTGCCAGCAGTTTAGAGGCGAGCAGTTGGTCCTACAATGAGCAGTTCTTC
CDR3: CASSLEASSWSYNEQFF

length: 15
V: TRBV7-3
J: TRBJ2-1
size: .
D: TRBD1
DNA: TGTGCCAGCAGCTCCGGACAGGGAGGATGGGATGAGCAGTTCTTC
CDR3: CASSSGQGGWDEQFF

length: 14
V: TRBV27
J: TRBJ1-6
size: .
D: TRBD1
DNA: TGTGCCAGCCGACCGACAGGGAATAATTCACCCCTCCACTTT
CDR3: CASRPTGNNSPLHF

length: 16
V: TRBV28
J: TRBJ2-1
size: .
D: .
DNA: TGTGCCAGCAGCAAGGAGACTAGAAGACCTTACAATGAGCAGTTCTTC
CDR3: CASSKETRRPYNEQFF

length: 16
V: TRBV5-6
J: TRBJ2-7
size: .
D: TRBD2
DNA: TGTGCCAGCAGCTGGAGACTAGCGGGAGGGCCGGGTGAGCAGTACTTC
CDR3: CASSWRLAGGPGEQYF

length: 12
V: TRBV28
J: TRBJ2-3
size: .
D: .
DNA: TGTGCCAGCAGTTTATCTTCCGATACGCAGTATTTT
CDR3: CASSLSSDTQYF

length: 13
V: TRBV29-1
J: TRBJ2-7
size: .
D: TRBD2
DNA: TGCAGCGTTGTCGGCGGGAGGGCCCCCGAGCAGTACTTC
CDR3: CSVVGGRAPEQYF

length: 15
V: TRBV19
J: TRBJ1-5
size: .
D: .
DNA: TGTGCCAGTAGTATATGGGACATATACAATCAGCCCCAGCATTTT
CDR3: CASSIWDIYNQPQHF

length: 14
V: TRBV2
J: TRBJ2-1
size: .
D: .
DNA: TGTGCCAGCAGTAACGGGGAGTCCTACAATGAGCAGTTCTTC
CDR3: CASSNGESYNEQFF

length: 14
V: TRBV30
J: TRBJ1-5
size: .
D: .
DNA: TGTGCCTGGAGTCGGGGGGATGGCAATCAGCCCCAGCATTTT
CDR3: CAWSRGDGNQPQHF

length: 15
V: TRBV10-3
J: TRBJ2-7
size: .
D: .
DNA: TGTGCCATCAGTGAAGCGGCAGGACTCTCCTACGAGCAGTACTTC
CDR3: CAISEAAGLSYEQYF

length: 13
V: TRBV2
J: TRBJ1-1
size: .
D: .
DNA: TGTGCCAGCCGTTTGACAGGTAACACTGAAGCTTTCTTT
CDR3: CASRLTGNTEAFF

length: 13
V: TRBV7-9
J: TRBJ1-3
size: .
D: .
DNA: TGTGCCAGCAGGTTCTACAGCGGAAACACCATATATTTT
CDR3: CASRFYSGNTIYF

length: 12
V: TRBV29-1
J: TRBJ2-1
size: .
D: .
DNA: TGCAGCGTTGCCCGGGGAGTCAATGAGCAGTTCTTC
CDR3: CSVARGVNEQFF

length: 16
V: TRBV11-2
J: TRBJ2-7
size: .
D: TRBD1
DNA: TGTGCCAGCAGCTCAACTCCGGGACAGGGTCTCTACGAGCAGTACTTC
CDR3: CASSSTPGQGLYEQYF

length: 12
V: TRBV28
J: TRBJ1-1
size: .
D: .
DNA: TGTGCCAGCAGACCAGGGAGGCTTGAAGCTTTCTTT
CDR3: CASRPGRLEAFF

length: 13
V: TRBV27
J: TRBJ1-1
size: .
D: .
DNA: TGTGCCAGCAGTTTGGGAGGGGGGTTTAGAGCTTTCTTT
CDR3: CASSLGGGFRAFF

length: 12
V: TRBV18
J: TRBJ1-6
size: once
D: .
DNA: TGTGCCAGCTCACCAGCGGGATCACCCCTCCACTTT
CDR3: CASSPAGSPLHF

length: 15
V: TRBV6-5
J: TRBJ2-1
size: .
D: TRBD1
DNA: TGTGCCAGCAGCGAACAGGGGAGCTCCTACAATGAGCAGTTCTTC
CDR3: CASSEQGSSYNEQFF

length: 17
V: TRBV5-1
J: TRBJ2-7
size: .
D: .
DNA: TGCGCCAGCTCCCGCCAGGGGAGTCTCCCCTTATTGGACGAGCAGTACTTC
CDR3: CASSRQGSLPLLDEQYF

length: 15
V: TRBV6-5
J: TRBJ1-3
size: .
D: .
DNA: TGTGCCAGCAGTTACTCGTCGGGGACTGGAAACACCATATATTTT
CDR3: CASSYSSGTGNTIYF

length: 17
V: TRBV19
J: TRBJ1-3
size: .
D: TRBD1
DNA: TGTGCCAGTAGTCCACGGACAGGCCGACCCTCTGGAAACACCATATATTTT
CDR3: CASSPRTGRPSGNTIYF

length: 14
V: TRBV7-9
J: TRBJ1-1
size: .
D: .
DNA: TGTGCCAGCAGCTTAGAAACAGGGAACACTGAAGCTTTCTTT
CDR3: CASSLETGNTEAFF

length: 14
V: TRBV28
J: TRBJ1-2
size: .
D: .
DNA: TGTGCCAGCACCTCACGGGGGGCCCGCTATGGCTACACCTTC
CDR3: CASTSRGARYGYTF

length: 15
V: TRBV7-8
J: TRBJ2-2
size: .
D: .
DNA: TGTGCCAGCAGCCCGCAGGCCTCGGGGACCGGGGAGCTGTTTTTT
CDR3: CASSPQASGTGELFF

length: 16
V: TRBV7-9
J: TRBJ2-6
size: .
D: TRBD1
DNA: TGTTCCAGCAGCCTCCGACAGGGGGCGGGGGCCAACGTCCTGACTTTC
CDR3: CSSSLRQGAGANVLTF

length: 16
V: TRBV15
J: TRBJ2-1
size: .
D: TRBD2
DNA: TGTGCCACCAGCAGAGATCCGCGGGGGGGGTACAATGAGCAGTTCTTC
CDR3: CATSRDPRGGYNEQFF

length: 12
V: TRBV5-4
J: TRBJ1-1
size: .
D: TRBD1
DNA: TGTGCCAGCAGCTTAGGACAGGCCGAAGCTTTCTTT
CDR3: CASSLGQAEAFF

length: 15
V: TRBV28
J: TRBJ2-7
size: once
D: TRBD1
DNA: TGTGCCAGCAGTTCCGGGGACAGGGGGTTATACGAGCAGTACTTC
CDR3: CASSSGDRGLYEQYF

length: 13
V: TRBV6-5
J: TRBJ1-6
size: .
D: .
DNA: TGTGCCAGCAGCCCTCCAAAGGGGATTCCCCTCCACTTT
CDR3: CASSPPKGIPLHF

length: 15
V: TRBV7-9
J: TRBJ2-7
size: .
D: TRBD1
DNA: TGTGCCAGCAGCCCTCAACAGGGGGCGGTCTACGAGCAGTACTTC
CDR3: CASSPQQGAVYEQYF